The entry that follows covers one T cell receptor (beta chain) sequence. Its antigen has not been determined. Base qualities are not provided; no much larger clone lies one nucleotide away. Sequences KGHSH (CDR1) and LQKENI (CDR2) are obtained from the germline V gene. Trimming removed 6 bases from V and 2 bases from J; the gene matches leave 4 bases unexplained. Inclusive of the bounding cysteine and phenylalanine, the CDR3 is 14 residues long. Only the CDR3 DNA stays, 42 bases, in frame from base 1. The source of the sample is a study of shared clonotypes between healthy human individuals (dated by TCRdb to the early 2020s). Broadly, across the study: A few men and a couple of women, aged 18 to 49 years, made up the cohort. To estimate repertoire size and how much clonotype sharing occurs between individuals, the study deeply sequenced the blood TCR repertoires of five healthy adults. To increase sequencing depth and limit assay-specific biases, different laboratories used diverse techniques to prepare libraries and sequence TCR repertoires. For each donor, CD4 naive and CD4 memory were each run on three plates, CD8 naive on two plates, and CD8 memory on one plate. Each donor's leukapheresis produced roughly between roughly 0.94 and 9.5 billion PBMCs. General conclusions and limits of the study: About 5% of naive CD4, 3% to 3.5% of naive CD8, around 2.3% of memory CD4, and 0.35% to 0.4% of memory CD8 clonotypes were shared across several donors. Because the study included a small number of donors, the genetic and exposure-history diversity represented was limited. Rarefaction of sorted-subset datasets indicated incomplete sequencing despite the large sequencing depth. Sampling was restricted to blood, and TCR repertoires in tissues likely differ from the TCR repertoires found in blood. Naive subsets generally had larger estimated clonotype richness than memory subsets. Compared with non-shared clonotypes, the clonotypes found in all four sorted-subset donors had higher generation probabilities. Pairwise subsampling led to the expectation that sequencing depth would affect the degree of clonotype sharing among donors.

Using the deep immunoSEQ assay, multiplex PCR amplified TCR CDR3 regions from genomic DNA. For each cell subset, the extracted genomic DNA was distributed evenly across all wells of several immunoSEQ 96-well plates, and each plate served as one replicate. Each replicate PCR for sorted subsets received 200 ng genomic DNA, equal to roughly 29,000 T cell genomes. The purified libraries were quantified using a Qubit 3.0 fluorometer, sized with a Bioanalyzer 2100, and then quantified again using the KAPA Library Quantification kit. Every immunoSEQ 96-well plate was sequenced on a separate single-read 150-cycle Illumina NextSeq 550 flow cell. The original pipeline was this. Because the immunoSEQ output included only junctional sequences and no quality scores, the filtering could not be the same as the filtering used for full-length reads. To assign V/J genes and CDR3, sequences were annotated using PyIR, a Python wrapper for IgBLAST v1.9, with IMGT germline references. Reads were filtered out if the reads had weak V/J assignments (E-value above 1e-6), no CDR3, stop codons, out-of-frame junctions, or ambiguous translated residues. A V3J clonotype was defined by an identical inferred V gene, J gene, and CDR3 amino acid sequence. The percentage overlap between two repertoires was calculated by dividing the number of shared unique clonotypes by the size of the smaller repertoire. Richness of each repertoire was evaluated using RTK rarefaction, the Chao1 estimator, and Recon v2.1 estimates of unobserved clonotypes. OLGA was used to compute generation probabilities for all TCRbeta clonotypes that the gDNA method yielded from a few donors. TCRdb obtained this table from immuneACCESS and retained in-frame rearrangements with V and J assigned. These tables miss some clones; where compared with another copy, unresolved V genes account for less than half of the shortfall, and the remainder is unexplained. That table furnishes V, J and clone size, whereas the DNA furnished D and trimming. The sample includes 2 million to 2.5 million clones, with around 92% observed a single time. Clones ranked in the top ten supply around 0.35% of the sample.

Donors were healthy HIV-negative adults with no recently reported acute infections or vaccinations. Every donor was a Caucasian adult residing in Nashville, Tennessee, USA. Magnetic negative selection was used to enrich CD4+ T cells, after which naive cells were positively selected on CD45RA and the negative fraction became the memory subset. Blood was obtained by leukapheresis, after which PBMCs were separated by Ficoll-Histopaque density gradient centrifugation and cryopreserved in liquid nitrogen vapor phase. Purity and quantity of every magnetically sorted T cell population were checked by analytical flow cytometry. Genomic DNA was isolated from each sorted fraction and quantified by UV absorbance on a Nanodrop 2000c.

The chain is made from TRBV18 and TRBJ1-1; 9 of the junction bases match TRBD1. The source is a man aged 18 to 35 in good health. Some clones in this sample may be carry-over from other donors' samples. The sequenced sample was naive CD4+ T cells from PBMCs. Read against the paper, the sample's cell subset or site label means: CD45RA+ positively selected. The sequenced DNA is TGTGCCAGCTCGGACAGGGGAATTAACACTGAAGCTTTCTTT. The resulting protein is CASSDRGINTEAFF.